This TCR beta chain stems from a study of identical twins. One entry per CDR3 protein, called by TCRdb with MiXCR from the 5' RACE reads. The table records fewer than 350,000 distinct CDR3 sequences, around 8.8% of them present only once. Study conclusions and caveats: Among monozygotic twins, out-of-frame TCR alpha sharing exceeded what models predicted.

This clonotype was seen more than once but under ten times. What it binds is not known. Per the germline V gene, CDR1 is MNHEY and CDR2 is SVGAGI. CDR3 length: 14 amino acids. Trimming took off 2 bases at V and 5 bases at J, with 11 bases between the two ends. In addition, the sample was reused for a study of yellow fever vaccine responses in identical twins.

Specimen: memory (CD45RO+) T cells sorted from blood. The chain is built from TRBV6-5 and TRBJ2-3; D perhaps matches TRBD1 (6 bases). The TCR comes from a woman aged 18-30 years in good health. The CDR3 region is CASSYGGDGDTQYF. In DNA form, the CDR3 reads TGTGCCAGCAGTTACGGGGGCGACGGAGATACGCAGTATTTT.